The clone carrying this T cell receptor beta chain has a handful of counts. Its antigen is not identified. Researchers tagged individual cDNA molecules with unique molecular identifiers. A single record per CDR3 protein comes from TCRdb applying MiXCR to the 5' RACE reads. The sample contains 70,000 to 90,000 distinct CDR3 sequences, roughly 12% of which appear only once. This sample was taken from a study of early T cells in non-severe SARS-CoV-2 infection. Study as a whole: Bulk RNA from unsorted whole blood was sequenced; chains were unpaired.

The CDR3 loop spans 14 amino acids. Germline loops: CDR1 SGHDN, CDR2 FVKESK. The V and J ends lost 5 bases and 4 bases respectively, with 9 bases between them. Study observations and caveats: Private and CD4 specificities were missed by VDJdb matching, which favored anti-spike CD8 responses.

Sequencing used whole blood. This TCR came from an adult who was a healthcare worker with PCR-confirmed SARS-CoV-2 infection or an uninfected control (not recorded which). The rearrangement joins TRBV14 to TRBJ1-6; no clear D. The CDR3 region has the DNA TGTGCCAGCAGCTTGGCGTCTTATAATTCACCCCTCCACTTT. It codes for CASSLASYNSPLHF.